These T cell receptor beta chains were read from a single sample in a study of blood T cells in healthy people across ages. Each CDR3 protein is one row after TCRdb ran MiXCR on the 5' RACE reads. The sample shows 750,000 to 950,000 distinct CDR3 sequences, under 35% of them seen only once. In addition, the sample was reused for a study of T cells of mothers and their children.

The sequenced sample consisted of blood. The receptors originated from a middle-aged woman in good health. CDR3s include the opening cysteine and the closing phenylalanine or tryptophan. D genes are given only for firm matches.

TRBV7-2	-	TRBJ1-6	CATQEGLSYNSPLHF
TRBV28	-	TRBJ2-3	CASSPPGGYTDTQYF
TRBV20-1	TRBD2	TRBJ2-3	CSGTSGVISSTDTQYF
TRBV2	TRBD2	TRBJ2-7	CASSESLAVGYEQYF
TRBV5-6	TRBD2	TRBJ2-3	CASSLETGAGGGTDTQYF
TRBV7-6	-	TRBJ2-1	CASSLSGLASLDEQFF
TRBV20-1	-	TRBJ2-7	CSAGPSTESYEQYF
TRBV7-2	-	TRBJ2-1	CASSSPGRGSNEQFF
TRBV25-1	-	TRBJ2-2	CASGNFRRYTGELFF
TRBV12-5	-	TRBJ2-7	CASAGATYEQYF
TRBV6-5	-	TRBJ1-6	CASSQGTPASPLHF
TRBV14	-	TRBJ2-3	CASSRQPDADTQYF
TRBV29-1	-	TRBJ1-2	CNVDSPGLANYGYTF
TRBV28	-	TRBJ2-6	CASRSQGYGANVLTF
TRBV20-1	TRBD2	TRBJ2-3	CSAIRRGGTDTQYF
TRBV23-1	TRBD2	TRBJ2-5	CASSQAAGGRETQYF
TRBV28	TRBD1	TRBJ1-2	CASSTPGGTGYGYTF
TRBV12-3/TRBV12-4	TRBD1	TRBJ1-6	CAGSAGQGLNSPLHF
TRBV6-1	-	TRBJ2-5	CASSEHGGQETQYF
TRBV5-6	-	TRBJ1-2	CASSLRDRYSYGYTF
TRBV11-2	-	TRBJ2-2	CASSNRDMNTGELFF
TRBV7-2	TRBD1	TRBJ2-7	CTSSRDRGYEQYF
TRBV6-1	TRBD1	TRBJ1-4	CASSEGQGLQKLFF
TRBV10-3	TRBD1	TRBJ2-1	CAISDPPTGVPYNEQFF
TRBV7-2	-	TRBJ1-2	CASSFQRRIYTF